This entry features one T cell receptor (beta chain) sequence. One entry per CDR3 protein, without DNA, is what TCRdb gives after re-calling the 5' RACE reads. The sample totals roughly 100,000 distinct CDR3 sequences. This sample was included in a study of monozygotic twins with inflammatory bowel disease. CDR1 and CDR2 (germline): ENHRY, SYGVKD. The CDR3 runs to 12 residues. The chain carries TRBV10-3 and TRBJ2-7. This receptor was taken from a human donor with ulcerative colitis or Crohn's disease, or a healthy co-twin of an affected twin (not recorded which). The specimen sequenced was blood. CDR3 residues: CAISGGSYEQYF.